Listed below are T cell receptor beta chains from one sample, sequenced in a study of OX40 agonist ivuxolimab in advanced cancers. Assay: immunoSEQ multiplex PCR; the TCRdb copy retains only in-frame clones and omits some. The sample lists approximately 74,000 clones, about 89% occurring once. The sequences come from CD4+ or CD8+ T cells sorted from blood, collected in a trial of the OX40 agonist ivuxolimab. These receptors were obtained from an adult with an advanced solid tumor such as melanoma, head and neck, liver or kidney cancer. Each CDR3 is given with its conserved first and last residue. The order of the fields is J gene, clone size, V gene, D gene, CDR3 protein, CDR3 DNA. A D gene is named only where the DNA matches it firmly. Size is stated for part of the rows, as once, few or many counts, or as a class when the clone is expanded.

J: TRBJ2-2; size: NA; V: TRBV28; D: NA; CDR3: CASSHHGKPLTGELFF; DNA: TGTGCCAGCAGCCACCACGGCAAGCCCCTCACCGGGGAGCTGTTTTTT
J: TRBJ2-1; size: NA; V: TRBV19; D: TRBD2; CDR3: CASSIDGLGLAGYNEQFF; DNA: TGTGCCAGTAGTATAGACGGATTGGGACTAGCGGGGTACAATGAGCAGTTCTTC
J: TRBJ1-6; size: few; V: TRBV19; D: NA; CDR3: CASSTSPENSPLHF; DNA: TGTGCCAGTAGTACCAGCCCCGAGAATTCACCCCTCCACTTT
J: TRBJ2-3; size: NA; V: TRBV11-3; D: NA; CDR3: CASSFSGSTDTQYF; DNA: TGTGCCAGCAGCTTTTCGGGGTCCACAGATACGCAGTATTTT
J: TRBJ2-2; size: NA; V: TRBV6-5; D: NA; CDR3: CASSYRQLGTGELFF; DNA: TGTGCCAGCAGTTATAGGCAGTTGGGCACCGGGGAGCTGTTTTTT
J: TRBJ1-2; size: NA; V: TRBV13; D: NA; CDR3: CASSLGGAASGYTF; DNA: TGTGCCAGCAGCTTAGGGGGAGCAGCCAGTGGCTACACCTTC
J: TRBJ1-3; size: NA; V: TRBV6-5; D: NA; CDR3: CASSYGAEPAGNTIYF; DNA: TGTGCCAGCAGTTACGGGGCGGAACCTGCTGGAAACACCATATATTTT
J: TRBJ2-7; size: NA; V: TRBV4-1; D: NA; CDR3: CASSPVRGDGPYEQYF; DNA: TGCGCCAGCAGCCCGGTCCGGGGTGACGGGCCTTACGAGCAGTACTTC
J: TRBJ2-3; size: NA; V: TRBV28; D: NA; CDR3: CASSYFDTQYF; DNA: TGTGCCAGCAGCTATTTCGATACGCAGTATTTT
J: TRBJ1-1; size: few; V: TRBV7-9; D: NA; CDR3: CASSLTGYGTEAFF; DNA: TGTGCCAGCAGCCTAACAGGGTATGGCACTGAAGCTTTCTTT
J: TRBJ2-1; size: NA; V: TRBV7-8; D: TRBD2; CDR3: CASSLEAGLAGEQYYNEQFF; DNA: TGTGCCAGCAGCTTAGAGGCAGGGCTAGCGGGAGAACAATACTACAATGAGCAGTTCTTC
J: TRBJ1-2; size: NA; V: TRBV9; D: TRBD1; CDR3: CASSVEQGGYYGYTF; DNA: TGTGCCAGCAGCGTAGAACAGGGGGGCTACTATGGCTACACCTTC
J: TRBJ2-7; size: NA; V: TRBV7-9; D: NA; CDR3: CASSTWDYEQYF; DNA: TGTGCCAGCAGCACCTGGGACTACGAGCAGTACTTC
J: TRBJ2-7; size: NA; V: TRBV19; D: NA; CDR3: CASSPAAGGEQYF; DNA: TGTGCCAGTAGTCCCGCTGCCGGCGGCGAGCAGTACTTC
J: TRBJ2-3; size: NA; V: TRBV7-6; D: NA; CDR3: CASSLWVDGSDTQYF; DNA: TGTGCCAGCAGCTTATGGGTGGATGGATCAGATACGCAGTATTTT
J: TRBJ1-1; size: NA; V: TRBV5-1; D: NA; CDR3: CASSLEFGASQNTEAFF; DNA: TGCGCCAGCAGCTTGGAATTCGGGGCCTCTCAGAACACTGAAGCTTTCTTT
J: TRBJ1-3; size: NA; V: TRBV6-6; D: NA; CDR3: CASLADSGNTIYF; DNA: TGTGCCAGCCTCGCAGACTCTGGAAACACCATATATTTT
J: TRBJ2-3; size: NA; V: TRBV28; D: TRBD1; CDR3: CATTLTGSSTDTQYF; DNA: TGTGCCACTACCCTGACAGGGAGTTCCACAGATACGCAGTATTTT
J: TRBJ2-1; size: NA; V: TRBV19; D: NA; CDR3: CASSIGDEQFF; DNA: TGTGCCAGTAGTATCGGAGATGAGCAGTTCTTC
J: TRBJ1-5; size: NA; V: TRBV2; D: NA; CDR3: CASRKLGQFSNQPQHF; DNA: TGTGCCAGCAGAAAACTTGGACAGTTTAGCAATCAGCCCCAGCATTTT
J: TRBJ2-5; size: NA; V: TRBV5-1; D: NA; CDR3: CASSGPDNQETQYF; DNA: TGCGCCAGCAGCGGACCGGACAACCAAGAGACCCAGTACTTC
J: TRBJ1-1; size: NA; V: TRBV6-4; D: NA; CDR3: CASRRKAGEEAFF; DNA: TGTGCCAGCAGACGGAAGGCTGGGGAGGAAGCTTTCTTT
J: TRBJ2-2; size: NA; V: TRBV29-1; D: TRBD2; CDR3: CSVELGTSNTGELFF; DNA: TGCAGCGTTGAACTTGGGACTAGCAACACCGGGGAGCTGTTTTTT
J: TRBJ1-1; size: NA; V: TRBV18; D: NA; CDR3: CASSPQDGRNTEAFF; DNA: TGTGCCAGCTCACCACAGGACGGACGGAACACTGAAGCTTTCTTT